This record looks at one TCR beta chain sequence and its context. PCR amplification relied on 60 Vbeta primers (plus 13 Jbeta primers). The protocol was immunoSEQ multiplex PCR, while the TCRdb copy is restricted to in-frame clones and leaves out a portion. The specimen's table records some 140,000 clones. This sample stems from a study of cytomegalovirus exposure and HLA in healthy donors. The germline CDR1 and CDR2 sequences are MGHRA and YSYEKL. The length of the CDR3 is 14 residues. V was shortened by 3 bases and J by 2 bases, with 8 bases between the two germline ends. The genes are TRBV4-1 and TRBJ2-1; D is ambiguous. The sample was PBMCs. The clonotype comes from an older woman in good health and CMV-seronegative. The CDR3 bases are TGCGCCAGCAGCCATGTGGCCACCTACAATGAGCAGTTCTTC. Translation gives CASSHVATYNEQFF.